The 26 T cell receptor beta chains below come from one sample, sequenced in a study of blood T cell repertoires in COVID-19. The data were produced by immunoSEQ multiplex PCR, yet TCRdb's version contains in-frame clones alone and is incomplete. The sample records around 260,000 clones, roughly 85% being singletons. The material sequenced was PBMCs or T cells enriched from blood (not recorded which). The source of these receptors is a woman aged 25 to 39 who had recovered from COVID-19.

The V gene is TRBV29-1, the J gene TRBJ1-2; no firm D call. The V gene lost 3 bases and the J gene lost 0 bases, with 17 bases spanning the gap. Germline loops: CDR1 SQVTM, CDR2 ANQGSEA. This CDR3 comprises 16 residues. Here the CDR3 DNA reads TGCAGCGTTGATCTCCAGCGACCTGAAACTAACTATGGCTACACCTTC. Its protein product is CSVDLQRPETNYGYTF. The whole variable domain, filled in from reference TRBV29-1 and TRBJ1-2, reads SAVISQKPSRDICQRGTSLTIQCQVDSQVTMMFWYRQQPGQSLTLIATANQGSEATYESGFVIDKFPISRPNLTFSTLTVSNMSPEDSSIYLCSVDLQRPETNYGYTFGSGTRLTVV.

The chain recombines TRBV5-1 with TRBJ1-5, with D possibly matching TRBD1 (5 bases). V lost 2 bases to trimming and J lost 1 base, with 10 bases between them. The CDR3 is made up of 15 amino acids. The germline CDR1 and CDR2 sequences are SGHRS and YFSETQ. CDR3 DNA: TGCGCCAGCAGCTTATTAGGGGTCAGCAATCAGCCCCAGCATTTT. The encoded protein is CASSLLGVSNQPQHF.

The V and J genes are TRBV28 and TRBJ2-4; 8 bases map to TRBD1. Trimming took 5 bases from V and 4 from J; bases not matched to a gene: 10. CDR1 MDHEN and CDR2 SYDVKM come from the germline V gene. CDR3 length equals 16 residues. For the CDR3, the DNA is TGTGCCAGCAGTCCTCAGCTCGACAGGGGTAAAAACATTCAGTACTTC. This sequence encodes CASSPQLDRGKNIQYF.

The CDR3 DNA reads TGTGCCAGCAGCTACGGTCCCCAGGCGGAGACCCAGTACTTC. It codes for CASSYGPQAETQYF. This sequence joins TRBV5-6 and TRBJ2-5; D is unresolved. This CDR3 spans 14 amino acids. The germline V gene encodes CDR1 SGHDT and CDR2 YYEEEE. Trimming took off 3 bases at V and 5 bases at J, with 14 bases between the two ends.

The sample holds one count of this clone. The rearrangement joins TRBV27 to TRBJ1-2, with D maybe TRBD1 (5 bases). The germline V gene encodes CDR1 MNHEY and CDR2 SMNVEV (reference sequence). V shed 0 bases and J shed 10 bases, with 27 bases lying between them. The CDR3 sequence is 18 residues long. The CDR3 spells CASSLSPGRARRVRDYTF. CDR3 bases: TGTGCCAGCAGTTTATCCCCAGGGAGGGCCAGGCGGGTTAGAGACTACACCTTC.

This rearrangement joins TRBV11-2 to TRBJ1-1; D unresolved. CDR3 length equals 15 residues. Germline V gene sequence: CDR1 SGHAT, CDR2 FQNNGV. Trimming removed 4 bases at V and 5 bases at J, with 17 bases between. The CDR3 DNA reads TGTGCCAGCAGCTCGCGGAGGGTAACGGGGACTGAAGCTTTCTTT. This translates into CASSSRRVTGTEAFF. The variable domain in full, completed from reference TRBV11-2 and TRBJ1-1, reads EAGVAQSPRYKIIEKRQSVAFWCNPISGHATLYWYQQILGQGPKLLIQFQNNGVVDDSQLPKDRFSAERLKGVDSTLKIQPAKLEDSAVYLCASSSRRVTGTEAFFGQGTRLTVV.

This chain joins TRBV28 and TRBJ2-1; weak D call: TRBD1 (6 bases). CDR1 is MDHEN and CDR2 is SYDVKM in the germline V gene. The V end was cut by 4 bases, the J end by 3 bases, with 10 bases between. The CDR3 extends over 14 amino acids. In DNA, the CDR3 is TGTGCCAGCAGTTCCACAGGGTACTACAATGAGCAGTTCTTC. As protein: CASSSTGYYNEQFF.

This chain connects TRBV6-2 or TRBV6-3 to TRBJ1-4; 8 bases match TRBD1. The CDR3 spans 18 residues. V gave up 3 bases and J gave up 11 bases; unmatched junction bases: 20. The germline V gene encodes CDR1 MNHEY and CDR2 SVGEGT. CDR3 sequence: CASSYRSEWNRGTRKLFF. The CDR3 bases are TGTGCCAGCAGTTATCGCTCGGAATGGAACAGGGGGACTCGGAAACTGTTTTTT.

The chain has TRBV9 and TRBJ2-5; 8 bases map to TRBD2. The V gene end was trimmed by 0 bases and the J gene end by 3 bases; junction bases not matched to a gene: 4. This CDR3 is 15 amino acids long. Germline V gene data show CDR1 as SGDLS and CDR2 as YYNGEE. The CDR3 region has the DNA TGTGCCAGCAGCGTAGCTAGCGGGCTAAAAGAGACCCAGTACTTC. The encoded protein is CASSVASGLKETQYF.

The V and J genes are TRBV12-3 or TRBV12-4 and TRBJ1-1; possible D gene TRBD1, 5 bases. V dropped 4 bases and J dropped 1 base, with 7 bases sitting between them. This CDR3 is built from 13 residues. The chain's CDR3 is CASSSTENTEAFF. The DNA of the CDR3 is TGTGCCAGCAGTTCGACAGAGAACACTGAAGCTTTCTTT.

The DNA of the CDR3 is TGTGCCAGCAGCTTAGGCCGGGGGAGGACCGGGGAGCTGTTTTTT. It translates to CASSLGRGRTGELFF. This sequence joins TRBV7-9 and TRBJ2-2; D possibly corresponds to TRBD2 (6 bases). Germline V gene sequence: CDR1 SEHNR, CDR2 FQNEAQ (reference sequence). Trimming left V 1 base short and J 5 bases short, with 11 bases between. The CDR3 contains 15 residues.

The rearrangement joins TRBV4-1 to TRBJ2-5; D uncertain. Trimming cost V 0 bases and J 0 bases, with 5 bases left between them. CDR1 and CDR2 (germline): MGHRA, YSYEKL. The length of the CDR3 is 14 residues. The CDR3 loop reads CASSQDRYQETQYF. DNA of the CDR3: TGCGCCAGCAGCCAAGACCGGTACCAAGAGACCCAGTACTTC.

The chain has TRBV24-1 and TRBJ2-3; TRBD1 aligns across 9 bases. There are 15 residues in the CDR3. V gave up 9 bases and J gave up 5 bases; unmatched junction bases: 11. Germline V lookup: CDR1 KGHDR, CDR2 SFDVKD. CDR3 region: CATEAGQGPLDTQYF. The CDR3, as DNA: TGTGCCACCGAAGCGGGACAGGGCCCATTAGATACGCAGTATTTT.

This clone has at least ten counts. This chain joins TRBV28 and TRBJ2-6, with a weak D call TRBD1 (6 bases). In germline, CDR1 is MDHEN, CDR2 SYDVKM. Trimming stripped 7 bases from V and 1 base from J, with 11 bases between. There are 15 residues in the CDR3. CDR3 bases: TGTGCCAGCAACACAGGGCTATCTGGGGCCAACGTCCTGACTTTC. Residues: CASNTGLSGANVLTF.

The gene calls are TRBV28 and TRBJ1-3, with a tentative D call TRBD1 (5 bases). V was clipped by 7 bases and J by 0 bases, with 16 bases between them. The CDR3 has 16 residues. Germline V gene lookup returns CDR1 MDHEN and CDR2 SYDVKM. The CDR3 nucleotides are TGTGCCAGCAAAGGGGAAGCCATCAACTCTGGAAACACCATATATTTT. Its translation is CASKGEAINSGNTIYF. Drawing the rest from reference TRBV28 and TRBJ1-3, the complete variable domain is DVKVTQSSRYLVKRTGEKVFLECVQDMDHENMFWYRQDPGLGLRLIYFSYDVKMKEKGDIPEGYSVSREKKERFSLILESASTNQTSMYLCASKGEAINSGNTIYFGEGSWLTVV.

The chain carries TRBV28 and TRBJ1-2; D is perhaps TRBD1 (5 bases). The V end lost 11 bases, the J end lost 4 bases, and 14 bases lay between the germline ends. The CDR3 loop spans 12 amino acids. CDR1 is MDHEN and CDR2 is SYDVKM in the germline V gene. This CDR3 reads CAYGGLIYGYTF. DNA of the CDR3: TGTGCCTACGGGGGTTTGATCTATGGCTACACCTTC.

To note about this clone: Without the conserved terminal phenylalanine or tryptophan, this CDR3 likely stems from a read error. No DNA is shown, since the ends of the CDR3 on it are uncertain; the CDR3 is the one TCRdb lists. The J gene is TRBJ1-2, the V gene TRBV5-6. Germline lookup yields CDR1 SGHDT and CDR2 YYEEEE. The CDR3 is 12 residues long, ends included. CDR3: CASSLSRRGTVL.

This chain uses TRBV5-1 with TRBJ2-1, with TRBD2 identical over 14 bases. V shed 4 bases and J 2 bases; nucleotides not matched to a gene: 8. The CDR3 has 18 amino acids. From germline, CDR1 is SGHRS and CDR2 YFSETQ. This CDR3 is CASSLTSGGAPAYNEQFF. The CDR3 DNA reads as TGCGCCAGCAGCCTGACTAGCGGGGGGGCCCCCGCCTACAATGAGCAGTTCTTC.

The CDR3 spells CASRQVTEAFF. The CDR3 nucleotides are TGTGCCAGTCGACAGGTTACTGAAGCTTTCTTT. This chain connects TRBV28 to TRBJ1-1, with TRBD1 as a possible D gene (6 bases). Per the germline V gene, CDR1 is MDHEN and CDR2 is SYDVKM. CDR3 length: 11 residues. The ends were cut back, 9 bases at V and 5 bases at J, with 10 bases in the middle.

This chain uses TRBV19 with TRBJ1-2; D unclear. Trimming shortened V by 10 bases and J by 5 bases, and 11 bases separated the two germline ends. The CDR3 consists of 11 residues. Looked up from germline, CDR1 is LNHDA and CDR2 is SQIVND (reference sequence). The CDR3 sequence is CATRAGYGYTF. CDR3 sequence (DNA): TGTGCCACCAGAGCGGGATATGGCTACACCTTC.

J is TRBJ1-1 and V is TRBV7-8, with a weak D call TRBD1 (6 bases). This CDR3 region has 15 residues. Trimming took off 5 bases at V and 0 bases at J, with 13 bases between the two ends. The germline CDR1 and CDR2 sequences are SGHVS and FQNEAQ. CDR3 bases: TGTGCCAGCAGCCACAAACAGGGATTGAACACTGAAGCTTTCTTT. As protein: CASSHKQGLNTEAFF.

The chain joins TRBV2 to TRBJ2-2, with 7 positions matching TRBD1. CDR1 is SNHLY, CDR2 FYNNEI, per germline. CDR3 length: 14 residues. V dropped 4 bases and J dropped 6; count of bases not matched to a gene: 5. This chain's CDR3 is CASSGQGYPGELFF. The CDR3 DNA reads TGTGCCAGCAGTGGACAGGGTTATCCCGGGGAGCTGTTTTTT.

The CDR3 is CASSSRVMPETGELFF. The CDR3 coding sequence is TGTGCCAGCAGCTCCCGGGTCATGCCAGAGACCGGGGAGCTGTTTTTT. This rearrangement joins TRBV7-6 to TRBJ2-2, with unresolved D. Germline CDR1 reads SGHVS; CDR2 reads FNYEAQ. The CDR3 is 16 amino acids. V lost 4 bases, J lost 5 bases, and 17 bases lay in between.

V usage is TRBV4-2 and J usage is TRBJ2-7; maybe TRBD2 (7 bases). V shed 0 bases and J shed 2 bases, with 14 bases lying between them. CDR3 size: 16 residues. Germline loops: CDR1 LGHNA, CDR2 YNFKEQ. CDR3 nucleotide sequence: TGTGCCAGCAGCCAAGAGGGCGGGGGCTACACCTACGAGCAGTACTTC. Encoded protein: CASSQEGGGYTYEQYF.

The rearrangement joins TRBV5-1 to TRBJ1-3; 10 bases match TRBD1. Trimming cost V 0 bases and J 4 bases; bases outside gene matches: 10. The CDR3 runs to 18 residues. Germline V lookup: CDR1 SGHRS, CDR2 YFSETQ. CDR3 residues: CASSLEPRTGGLGNTIYF. In nucleotides, the CDR3 is TGCGCCAGCAGCTTGGAGCCCCGGACAGGGGGTCTCGGAAACACCATATATTTT.

In DNA, the CDR3 is TGCGCCAGCAGCTTGTGGACCTCTGGGGAGAACATTCAGTACTTC. Encoded protein: CASSLWTSGENIQYF. The J gene is TRBJ2-4, the V gene TRBV5-1; perhaps TRBD2 as D (5 bases). Germline V lookup: CDR1 SGHRS, CDR2 YFSETQ. Deletions cut 1 base from V and 7 bases from J, with 15 bases between. This CDR3 contains 15 residues.